This T cell receptor (beta chain) was recovered during a study of CD8 T cells in ankylosing spondylitis. Concerning this clonotype itself: Its specificity is not known.

Making use of molecular barcodes, quantitative 5'-RACE generated TCR beta libraries. Via MiXCR, TCRdb re-called the 5' RACE reads, giving one row per CDR3 protein. The sample holds about 500,000 distinct CDR3 sequences, roughly 12% seen once. Study findings and constraints: Some motif variants had been reported before (in reactive arthritis synovial fluid and blood). The study looked at matched synovial fluid samples from ankylosing spondylitis patients. Disease-linked clones were reported to be significantly enriched there. Disease-associated clones were CD8+ and fairly uncommon in peripheral blood. Roughly eight highly homologous variants made up a TCR beta motif, and this motif appeared characteristic of ankylosing spondylitis blood.

Sequencing used blood, either unsorted or a sorted T cell fraction (not recorded which). The receptor comes from a male donor with ankylosing spondylitis.

The DNA of the CDR3 is TGCAGTGCTAGAGGGACAGGGGGCATCGACCAAGAGACCCAGTACTTC. This gives the protein CSARGTGGIDQETQYF. The gene calls are TRBV20-1 and TRBJ2-5; TRBD1 matches at 11 bases. The length of the CDR3 is 16 residues. Germline V CDR1 and CDR2: DFQATT, SNEGSKA (reference sequence). With 1 base clipped from V and 0 bases from J, the junction kept 4 bases outside the gene matches.